The 32 T cell receptor beta chains below all came from one sample that was sequenced in a study of blood T cell repertoires in COVID-19. Assay used: immunoSEQ multiplex PCR; TCRdb lists only in-frame clones, some missing. The table lists over 85,000 clones, around nine tenths of them singletons. The sample comprised peripheral blood. The origin of the receptors is a man aged 50-60 years with active or convalescent COVID-19.

V is TRBV3-1 (or the pseudogene TRBV3-2) and J is TRBJ2-1; 12 bases agree with TRBD2. The CDR3 has 16 residues. With 4 bases clipped from V and 9 bases from J, the junction kept 10 bases outside the gene matches. The germline V gene encodes CDR1 LGHDT and CDR2 YNNKEL (reference sequence). This CDR3 is CASSLPLAGGLSEQFF. The CDR3 DNA follows: TGTGCCAGCAGCCTCCCGCTAGCGGGGGGGCTAAGTGAGCAGTTCTTC.

The chain has TRBV6-1 and TRBJ2-7; perhaps TRBD2 as D (6 bases). The CDR3 runs to 14 residues. V was trimmed by 2 bases and J by 9 bases, leaving 17 bases between them. Germline CDR1 reads MNHNS; CDR2 reads SASEGT. CDR3 sequence reads: CASSESQGGRRQYV. DNA of the CDR3: TGTGCCAGCAGTGAAAGCCAGGGAGGAAGAAGGCAGTACGTC.

The V and J genes are TRBV5-1 and TRBJ2-1; 8 bases map to TRBD2. The ends lost 2 bases at V and 3 bases at J; junction bases unmatched: 4. The germline gives CDR1 SGHRS, CDR2 YFSETQ. This CDR3 comprises 15 residues. The chain's CDR3 is CASSFEAGVYNEQFF. The CDR3 DNA sequence: TGCGCCAGCAGCTTCGAAGCGGGAGTCTACAATGAGCAGTTCTTC.

The chain links TRBV20-1 to TRBJ2-3; D remains ambiguous. V shed 6 bases and J shed 0 bases, with 4 bases lying between them. The CDR3 has 11 amino acids. The germline V gene encodes CDR1 DFQATT and CDR2 SNEGSKA (reference sequence). CDR3 nucleotides: TGCAGTGCCCTGAGCACAGATACGCAGTATTTT. This gives the protein CSALSTDTQYF.

The V call is TRBV3-1 (or the pseudogene TRBV3-2), the J call TRBJ2-3; 12 nucleotides align to TRBD2. Germline V gene lookup returns CDR1 LGHDT and CDR2 YNNKEL (reference sequence). CDR3 length: 15 residues. The V segment lost 3 bases and the J segment 7 bases; nucleotides outside the gene matches: 5. The CDR3: CASSQVLAGGYTQYF. The CDR3 nucleotides read TGTGCCAGCAGCCAGGTGCTAGCGGGGGGGTATACGCAGTATTTT.

V gene TRBV7-9 combines with J gene TRBJ2-3; D is perhaps TRBD2 (6 bases). The CDR3 is 15 amino acids. The V gene's germline CDR1 is SEHNR and CDR2 FQNEAQ (reference sequence). Deletions cut 6 bases from V and 3 bases from J, with 16 bases between. The CDR3 DNA reads TGTGCCAGCAGTTCAAAACTAGCCGGTACAGATACGCAGTATTTT. This encodes CASSSKLAGTDTQYF.

This chain connects TRBV28 to TRBJ2-2; TRBD2 aligns across 10 bases. This CDR3 has 16 residues. The junction had 3 bases not matched to a gene; V was cut back by 5 bases and J by 0 bases. The V gene's germline CDR1 is MDHEN and CDR2 SYDVKM. As DNA, the CDR3 is TGTGCCAGCAGTCGTCTAGCGGGGGCGAACACCGGGGAGCTGTTTTTT. Translating it yields CASSRLAGANTGELFF.

CDR3 region: CATSGSYGGSGELFF. The DNA for the CDR3 is TGTGCCACCAGTGGGAGTTACGGGGGTTCCGGGGAGCTGTTTTTT. V and J are TRBV24-1 and TRBJ2-2; perhaps TRBD2 as D (6 bases). From germline, CDR1 is KGHDR and CDR2 SFDVKD. CDR3 size: 15 residues. Trimming cost V 5 bases and J 6 bases, with 15 bases left between them.

This sequence joins TRBV28 and TRBJ1-6, with a weak D call TRBD1 (5 bases). The germline CDR1 and CDR2 sequences are MDHEN and SYDVKM. V was shortened by 7 bases and J by 0 bases, with 10 bases between the two germline ends. The CDR3 consists of 15 residues. CDR3 coding DNA: TGTGCCAGCACCTCCGACAGCTCCTATAATTCACCCCTCCACTTT. As protein: CASTSDSSYNSPLHF.

V gene TRBV4-3 combines with J gene TRBJ1-5, with TRBD1 as a possible D gene (6 bases). The V and J ends lost 1 base and 7 bases respectively, with 8 bases between them. The CDR3 spans 13 residues. In germline, CDR1 is LGHNA, CDR2 YSLEER. In DNA, the CDR3 is TGCGCCAGCAGCCAAGGGGGGCACCAGCCCCAGCATTTT. Translating it yields CASSQGGHQPQHF.

The V gene is TRBV30, the J gene TRBJ1-1, with TRBD1 identical over 8 bases. The length of the CDR3 is 15 residues. V gave up 0 bases and J gave up 2 bases; unmatched junction bases: 5. In germline, CDR1 is GTSNPN, CDR2 SVGIG (reference sequence). In DNA, the CDR3 is TGTGCCTGGAGTGTACAAGGACAGGGTAACACTGAAGCTTTCTTT. Its translation: CAWSVQGQGNTEAFF.

This clone was detected once. As DNA, the CDR3 is TGTGCCACCAGCTATGGACAGACCACAGATACGCAGTATTTT. This gives the protein CATSYGQTTDTQYF. The chain uses TRBV15 and TRBJ2-3; TRBD1 might be the D (6 bases). The V gene lost 5 bases and the J gene lost 2 bases, with 11 bases spanning the gap. The CDR3 consists of 14 residues. Germline CDR1 and CDR2: LNHNV and YYDKDF (reference sequence).

A single count supports this clone. This sample includes further DNA sequences coding for the same CDR3. J is TRBJ1-4 and V is TRBV5-4; D unclear. CDR3 length: 14 residues. CDR1 and CDR2 from the germline V gene are SGHNT and YYREEE (reference sequence). Deletions cut 4 bases from V and 7 bases from J, with 14 bases between. CDR3: CASSPDPEGEKLFF. As DNA, the CDR3 is TGTGCCAGCAGCCCGGATCCCGAGGGTGAAAAACTGTTTTTT.

The chain recombines TRBV7-8 with TRBJ2-5; 10 nucleotides agree with TRBD2. CDR3 length: 20 amino acids. CDR1 is SGHVS and CDR2 is FQNEAQ in the germline V gene. Trimming cost V 2 bases and J 5 bases; bases outside gene matches: 20. The CDR3, as DNA: TGTGCCAGCAGCTTACTTTGGGCCACTAGCGGGGTGGGGTCAGGGGAGACCCAGTACTTC. It encodes CASSLLWATSGVGSGETQYF.

The chain joins TRBV4-3 to TRBJ2-1; 8 bases line up with TRBD1. Germline V lookup: CDR1 LGHNA, CDR2 YSLEER. The trim removed 0 bases at V and 7 bases at J, leaving 11 bases unmatched. The CDR3 contains 17 residues. CDR3 amino acids: CASSQDRVQGARNEQFF. CDR3 in DNA: TGCGCCAGCAGCCAAGATCGGGTCCAGGGGGCGCGAAATGAGCAGTTCTTC.

A few counts support this clone. The genes are TRBV6-5 and TRBJ2-7; TRBD1 agrees at 8 bases. The trim removed 8 bases at V and 3 bases at J, leaving 9 bases unmatched. The CDR3 runs 14 residues. Germline assignment: CDR1 MNHEY and CDR2 SVGAGI. The chain's CDR3 is CASRDRRQFYEQYV. CDR3 sequence (DNA): TGTGCCAGCCGGGACAGGCGACAATTCTACGAGCAGTACGTC.

This chain links TRBV10-2 with TRBJ1-6; 9 nucleotides match TRBD1. This CDR3 comprises 14 residues. The J segment lost 7 bases and the V segment lost 10 bases, leaving 8 bases of the junction unmatched. Germline CDR1 is WSHSY and CDR2 is SAAADI. The CDR3 nucleotides are TGCGCCACCAGAAGTGGGACAGGGAATTCACCCCTCCACTTT. Amino acid sequence: CATRSGTGNSPLHF.

V and J are TRBV19 and TRBJ2-3, with 7 bases lining up with TRBD2. V was clipped by 7 bases and J by 3 bases; unmatched bases: 7. Germline CDR1 reads LNHDA; CDR2 reads SQIVND (reference sequence). CDR3 length: 14 residues. The DNA of the CDR3 is TGTGCCAGTAAAAGGGAGGGGCGGACAGATACGCAGTATTTT. This codes for CASKREGRTDTQYF.

The CDR3 nucleotides are TGTGCCAGTAGTAAGGACAGGGGCAATCAGCCCCAGCATTTT. Residues: CASSKDRGNQPQHF. The gene calls are TRBV19 and TRBJ1-5; 8 bases align to TRBD1. The CDR3 is 14 amino acids. Germline lookup yields CDR1 LNHDA and CDR2 SQIVND (reference sequence). With V trimmed by 4 bases and J by 2 bases, 1 base remained unmatched.

The J gene is TRBJ2-3, the V gene TRBV3-1 (or the pseudogene TRBV3-2), with 11 bases fitting TRBD2. V was clipped by 6 bases and J by 7 bases; unmatched bases: 6. Per germline, CDR1 LGHDT and CDR2 YNNKEL (reference sequence). This CDR3 has 14 residues. The CDR3 DNA sequence: TGTGCCAGCAGTCAGGGACTAGCGGAGTATACGCAGTATTTT. It encodes CASSQGLAEYTQYF.

The chain links TRBV3-1 (or the pseudogene TRBV3-2) to TRBJ2-3; TRBD2 agrees at 9 bases. V dropped 4 bases and J dropped 4; count of bases not matched to a gene: 12. This CDR3 has 17 residues. Germline-derived CDR1 and CDR2 are LGHDT and YNNKEL (reference sequence). The CDR3 DNA reads as TGTGCCAGCAGCCCACTGGGGGGCGGGGGGGCCCCAGATACGCAGTATTTT. Protein sequence: CASSPLGGGGAPDTQYF.

A single count supports this clone. The chain recombines TRBV4-3 with TRBJ1-2; D call uncertain. Between the trimmed V and J ends, which lost 0 bases and 8 bases, there was a span of 13 bases. Germline lookup yields CDR1 LGHNA and CDR2 YSLEER. This CDR3 comprises 14 residues. The CDR3 sequence: CASSQELGAGGYTF. CDR3 DNA: TGCGCCAGCAGCCAAGAATTGGGCGCGGGGGGCTACACCTTC.

This clone was seen a single time. The V call is TRBV12-5, the J call TRBJ2-1; TRBD2 agrees at 9 bases. The CDR3 is 18 amino acids. CDR1 and CDR2 from the germline V gene are LGHNT and FRNRAP. Germline trimming cut 0 bases from V and 0 bases from J; bases unmatched to any gene: 6. CDR3 DNA: TGTGCTAGTGGTTTGGTACTCGAGCGGGGGGCCTCCTACAATGAGCAGTTCTTC. Its protein product is CASGLVLERGASYNEQFF. The entire variable domain, with the rest obtained from reference TRBV12-5 and TRBJ2-1, is as follows: DARVTQTPRHKVTEMGQEVTMRCQPILGHNTVFWYRQTMMQGLELLAYFRNRAPLDDSGMPKDRFSAEMPDATLATLKIQPSEPRDSAVYFCASGLVLERGASYNEQFFGPGTRLTVL.

CDR3 sequence (DNA): TGTGCCAGCATCGCCGGGACAGGAGCCGGCTACACCTTC. Translation: CASIAGTGAGYTF. The chain employs TRBV6-5 and TRBJ1-2, with 8 nucleotides matching TRBD1. CDR3 length: 13 amino acids. After removal of 7 bases from V and 8 bases from J, the junction contained 9 bases not matched to a gene. Germline CDR1 and CDR2: MNHEY and SVGAGI.

V and J are TRBV6-2 or TRBV6-3 and TRBJ2-5; D is unresolved. The V end was cut by 3 bases, the J end by 5 bases, with 4 bases between. From germline, CDR1 is MNHEY and CDR2 SVGEGT. This CDR3 contains 11 residues. The CDR3 spells CASSYQETQYF. The CDR3 bases are TGTGCCAGCAGTTATCAGGAGACCCAGTACTTC.

The rearrangement joins TRBV6-5 to TRBJ2-3; 14 bases line up with TRBD2. The junction had 6 bases not matched to a gene; V was cut back by 4 bases and J by 9 bases. Looked up from germline, CDR1 is MNHEY and CDR2 is SVGAGI. The CDR3 has 15 residues. The CDR3 protein is CASSSGTSGGRTQYF. DNA for the CDR3: TGTGCCAGCAGTTCCGGGACTAGCGGGGGAAGGACGCAGTATTTT.

This clone has a single count. This chain links TRBV18 with TRBJ2-2, with D tentatively TRBD1 (6 bases). Looked up from germline, CDR1 is KGHSH and CDR2 is LQKENI. V was pared by 4 bases and J by 2 bases, with 14 bases between. The CDR3 is 16 amino acids. CDR3 nucleotide sequence: TGTGCCAGCTCACGTAACCGGGACACTAACACCGGGGAGCTGTTTTTT. This codes for CASSRNRDTNTGELFF.

This clone showed up just a few times. This chain connects TRBV4-1 to TRBJ1-2, with 9 bases aligning to TRBD1. The ends lost 3 bases at V and 6 bases at J; junction bases unmatched: 17. This CDR3 has 18 amino acids. Germline V gene data show CDR1 as MGHRA and CDR2 as YSYEKL. CDR3 loop: CASSHPPTGGPRKDGYTF. The CDR3 region has the DNA TGCGCCAGCAGCCACCCCCCGACAGGGGGACCTCGGAAAGATGGCTACACCTTC.

This chain links TRBV27 with TRBJ1-2; 11 bases map to TRBD1. V gave up 8 bases and J gave up 7 bases; unmatched junction bases: 12. The CDR3 has 15 amino acids. Germline V gives CDR1 MNHEY, CDR2 SMNVEV (reference sequence). The CDR3 DNA follows: TGTGCCAGCGTCCCCTTCCCGGGACAGGGGGTTGGCTACACCTTC. Amino acid sequence: CASVPFPGQGVGYTF.

The J gene is TRBJ2-3, the V gene TRBV5-8, with 10 positions matching TRBD2. The germline CDR1 and CDR2 sequences are SGHTS and YDEGEE. With V trimmed by 1 base and J by 4 bases, 3 bases remained unmatched. This CDR3 contains 15 residues. The CDR3 reads CASSLKRGGPDTQYF. CDR3 nucleotides: TGTGCCAGCAGCTTGAAGCGGGGGGGCCCAGATACGCAGTATTTT.

The chain uses TRBV12-3 or TRBV12-4 and TRBJ1-5; perhaps TRBD1 as D (5 bases). The CDR3 has 13 amino acids. V was clipped by 2 bases and J by 6 bases, with 8 bases between them. In nucleotides, the CDR3 is TGTGCCAGCAGTTTAACGGGGGGTCAGCCCCAGCATTTT. Translated: CASSLTGGQPQHF.

V and J are TRBV7-8 and TRBJ2-3; 9 bases are shared with TRBD1. CDR3 size: 15 residues. V dropped 5 bases and J dropped 5; count of bases not matched to a gene: 8. CDR1 SGHVS and CDR2 FQNEAQ come from the germline V gene. CDR3 amino acids: CASSAWDREVDTQYF. The CDR3 DNA sequence: TGTGCCAGCAGCGCCTGGGACAGGGAGGTAGATACGCAGTATTTT.